A single sample is the source of the 23 T cell receptor beta chains below, sequenced in a study of CD8+ T cells in alopecia areata. Following extraction, RNA underwent reverse transcription to cDNA, which served as the sequencing template. The assay was immunoSEQ multiplex PCR, and TCRdb's table has in-frame clones only and misses some. The data contain about 130,000 clones, 58% of them singletons. Sequencing used CD4+ T cells sorted from blood, obtained at week 0. These TCRs come from a human donor with alopecia areata.

V usage is TRBV6-4 and J usage is TRBJ1-6, with D perhaps matching TRBD1 (6 bases). The germline V gene encodes CDR1 MRHNA and CDR2 SNTAGT. Trimming took 5 bases from V and 10 from J, leaving 15 bases between them. The CDR3 extends over 14 amino acids. DNA for the CDR3: TGTGCCAGCAGTAACACCCAACAGGGATCACCCCTCCACTTT. This translates into CASSNTQQGSPLHF.

The chain is built from TRBV7-2 and TRBJ1-2; maybe TRBD1 (5 bases). CDR1 and CDR2 (germline): SGHTA, FQGNSA. The CDR3 has 17 amino acids. V gave up 5 bases and J gave up 4 bases, with 23 bases separating them. The CDR3 sequence is CASSPRGGQSGSYGYTF. As DNA, the CDR3 is TGTGCCAGCAGCCCAAGGGGCGGACAAAGTGGCAGCTATGGCTACACCTTC.

The chain combines TRBV7-2 with TRBJ1-2; maybe TRBD1 (6 bases). This CDR3 is built from 14 residues. The germline CDR1 and CDR2 sequences are SGHTA and FQGNSA. The V end was cut by 7 bases, the J end by 5 bases, with 17 bases between. CDR3 coding DNA: TGTGCCAGCACCCCGCGCAGGGGCCTTTATGGCTACACCTTC. Residues: CASTPRRGLYGYTF.

The chain links TRBV7-9 to TRBJ2-7; TRBD1 might be the D (6 bases). There are 12 residues in the CDR3. CDR1 is SEHNR and CDR2 is FQNEAQ in the germline V gene (reference sequence). Between the trimmed V and J ends, which lost 5 bases and 4 bases, there was a span of 9 bases. The CDR3 sequence: CASSAGQYEQYF. The CDR3 DNA follows: TGTGCCAGCAGCGCCGGACAGTACGAGCAGTACTTC. Looking up the rest from reference TRBV7-9 and TRBJ2-7 gives the full variable domain: DTGVSQNPRHKITKRGQNVTFRCDPISEHNRLYWYRQTLGQGPEFLTYFQNEAQLEKSRLLSDRFSAERPKGSFSTLEIQRTEQGDSAMYLCASSAGQYEQYFGPGTRLTVT.

The CDR3 region has the DNA TGCGCCAGCAGCTTCAGTGGGGACTTCAGGACTGAAGCTTTCTTT. It translates to CASSFSGDFRTEAFF. The chain recombines TRBV5-1 with TRBJ1-1; possibly TRBD1 for D (5 bases). Germline-derived CDR1 and CDR2 are SGHRS and YFSETQ. This CDR3 spans 15 amino acids. V lost 2 bases to trimming and J lost 5 bases, with 16 bases between them.

J is TRBJ2-3 and V is TRBV9, with D perhaps given as TRBD1 or TRBD2 (5 bases each). Germline V lookup: CDR1 SGDLS, CDR2 YYNGEE. V lost 4 bases and J lost 6, with 15 bases in between. This CDR3 has 14 residues. The CDR3 coding sequence is TGTGCCAGCAGCCCCGAAGTTTGGGGGGATACGCAGTATTTT. Translated, it gives CASSPEVWGDTQYF.

The chain joins TRBV5-1 to TRBJ1-1; no clear D gene. V was cut by 7 bases and J by 1 base, with 14 bases left in between. The germline gives CDR1 SGHRS, CDR2 YFSETQ. The CDR3 contains 14 residues. CDR3 in amino acids: CASAIGATNTEAFF. The CDR3 DNA is TGCGCCAGCGCCATAGGAGCGACGAACACTGAAGCTTTCTTT.

The genes are TRBV5-1 and TRBJ1-5; 8 bases line up with TRBD1. V lost 0 bases, J lost 5 bases, and 4 bases stayed unmatched. In germline, CDR1 is SGHRS, CDR2 YFSETQ. The CDR3 spans 15 residues. The CDR3 sequence: CASSLEGTGDQPQHF. The CDR3 DNA reads TGCGCCAGCAGCTTGGAAGGGACAGGCGATCAGCCCCAGCATTTT.

The V gene is TRBV7-2, the J gene TRBJ1-2, with 7 bases identical to TRBD1. The trim removed 1 base at V and 1 base at J, leaving 12 bases unmatched. The germline V gene has CDR1 SGHTA and CDR2 FQGNSA. The CDR3 has 18 amino acids. CDR3 nucleotides: TGTGCCAGCAGCTTAGTTCCGCTAGGGGGCTCTCGTAACTATGGCTACACCTTC. It codes for CASSLVPLGGSRNYGYTF.

The chain recombines TRBV7-3 with TRBJ2-3; D remains ambiguous. In germline, CDR1 is SGHTA, CDR2 FQGTGA. Trimming left V 0 bases short and J 4 bases short, with 5 bases between. The CDR3 covers 13 residues. This chain's CDR3 is CASSLTAPDTQYF. Written as DNA, the CDR3 is TGTGCCAGCAGCTTAACAGCACCAGATACGCAGTATTTT.

The V gene is TRBV10-3, the J gene TRBJ2-7, with 10 bases that match TRBD1. Germline V gives CDR1 ENHRY, CDR2 SYGVKD. CDR3 size: 14 residues. V was clipped by 0 bases and J by 7 bases; unmatched bases: 3. The CDR3: CAISESGQGEEQYF. CDR3 nucleotide sequence: TGTGCCATCAGTGAGTCCGGACAGGGGGAAGAGCAGTACTTC.

The CDR3 nucleotides are TGTGCCAGCAGCTTGAGCGGGAGCGATGAGCAGTTCTTC. This codes for CASSLSGSDEQFF. The chain carries TRBV5-4 and TRBJ2-1; 8 bases are shared with TRBD2. CDR3 length equals 13 residues. Germline V gene sequence: CDR1 SGHNT, CDR2 YYREEE (reference sequence). V lost 1 base and J lost 8; bases outside the gene matches: 2. Full variable domain (missing parts from reference TRBV5-4 and TRBJ2-1): ETGVTQSPTHLIKTRGQQVTLRCSSQSGHNTVSWYQQALGQGPQFIFQYYREEENGRGNFPPRFSGLQFPNYSSELNVNALELDDSALYLCASSLSGSDEQFFGPGTRLTVL.

J is TRBJ2-2 and V is TRBV6-6; D tentatively reads TRBD1 or TRBD2 (5 bases each). Germline lookup yields CDR1 MNHNY and CDR2 SVGAGI (reference sequence). This CDR3 is 13 amino acids long. The V and J ends lost 7 bases and 7 bases respectively, with 13 bases between them. The CDR3 region is CASKPGTGGELFF. For the CDR3, the DNA is TGTGCCAGCAAGCCAGGGACGGGCGGGGAGCTGTTTTTT.

The genes are TRBV6-5 and TRBJ2-1, with D possibly TRBD2 on 6 matching bases. The CDR3 consists of 15 residues. V was cut by 6 bases and J by 2 bases, with 14 bases left in between. The germline V gene has CDR1 MNHEY and CDR2 SVGAGI. The CDR3 coding sequence is TGTGCCAGCAGCCTCGGAGGGCCCCCCTACAATGAGCAGTTCTTC. This sequence encodes CASSLGGPPYNEQFF.

Points on this clone: A read error may account for a junction end that differs from germline. The chain recombines TRBV7-2 with TRBJ1-1; D is perhaps TRBD1 (5 bases). From germline, CDR1 is SGHTA and CDR2 FQGNSA. The CDR3 spans 14 residues. The CDR3 region has the DNA TGTGCCAGCAGCTTTGTAGCCCGGGGAGGGGCGGCGACCTTT. Translation gives CASSFVARGGAATF.

This clone was detected ten times or more. The V gene is TRBV19, the J gene TRBJ2-2; 8 bases match TRBD2. Trimming cost V 3 bases and J 1 base; bases outside gene matches: 7. This CDR3 comprises 17 residues. Germline V gene sequence: CDR1 LNHDA, CDR2 SQIVND (reference sequence). CDR3 sequence reads: CASSISSAGGNTGELFF. CDR3 nucleotide sequence: TGTGCCAGTAGTATTAGCTCCGCGGGAGGGAACACCGGGGAGCTGTTTTTT. Together with reference TRBV19 and TRBJ2-2, the CDR3 gives the full variable domain: DGGITQSPKYLFRKEGQNVTLSCEQNLNHDAMYWYRQDPGQGLRLIYYSQIVNDFQKGDIAEGYSVSREKKESFPLTVTSAQKNPTAFYLCASSISSAGGNTGELFFGEGSRLTVL.

This chain links TRBV7-2 with TRBJ2-3; D not resolved. V dropped 0 bases and J dropped 7 bases, with 8 bases sitting between them. The CDR3 has 13 residues. Germline V CDR1 and CDR2: SGHTA, FQGNSA. The CDR3: CASSLASVHTQYF. In DNA, the CDR3 is TGTGCCAGCAGCTTAGCTTCCGTACATACGCAGTATTTT.

The genes are TRBV25-1 and TRBJ2-5; 8 positions agree with TRBD1. The ends lost 4 bases at V and 5 bases at J; junction bases unmatched: 12. CDR3 length: 16 residues. CDR1 MGHDK and CDR2 SYGVNS come from the germline V gene. The CDR3 region is CASSAPAGGLWETQYF. Here the CDR3 DNA reads TGTGCCAGCAGTGCACCGGCAGGGGGCTTATGGGAGACCCAGTACTTC.

V and J are TRBV18 and TRBJ2-2; D is uncertain. CDR3 size: 13 residues. In germline, CDR1 is KGHSH, CDR2 LQKENI. Trimming left V 2 bases short and J 4 bases short, with 5 bases between. CDR3 sequence reads: CASSPSGTGELFF. Written as DNA, the CDR3 is TGTGCCAGCTCACCAAGTGGCACCGGGGAGCTGTTTTTT.

This clone was seen only a few times. V and J are TRBV30 and TRBJ2-3; D possibly matches TRBD1 or TRBD2 (5 bases each). Trimming removed 4 bases from V and 4 bases from J, with 18 bases in between. Germline CDR1 is GTSNPN and CDR2 is SVGIG (reference sequence). This CDR3 has 15 residues. The chain's CDR3 is CAWTESPGTADTQYF. The CDR3 DNA reads TGTGCCTGGACCGAATCCCCCGGGACGGCAGATACGCAGTATTTT.

There are a few counts of this clone. The chain carries TRBV6-1 and TRBJ1-1; no definite D call. V was trimmed by 7 bases and J by 5 bases, leaving 11 bases between them. The CDR3 contains 12 residues. Per the germline V gene, CDR1 is MNHNS and CDR2 is SASEGT. The CDR3 DNA reads as TGTGCCAGCATCCTAGGCAGAACTGAAGCTTTCTTT. Its protein product is CASILGRTEAFF.

This clone turned up a few times. This chain connects TRBV6-1 to TRBJ1-2; possible D gene TRBD1, 5 bases. CDR1 and CDR2 (germline): MNHNS, SASEGT. This CDR3 has 15 amino acids. V was pared by 4 bases and J by 1 base, with 13 bases between. CDR3: CASSGRRGFNYGYTF. The CDR3 nucleotides read TGTGCCAGCAGTGGCCGTCGGGGGTTTAACTATGGCTACACCTTC.

The chain combines TRBV5-1 with TRBJ1-2; no clear D gene. V dropped 5 bases and J dropped 7 bases, with 12 bases sitting between them. The CDR3 is 12 amino acids. Germline V gene data show CDR1 as SGHRS and CDR2 as YFSETQ. Written as DNA, the CDR3 is TGCGCCAGCAGTATGGAGGGCGGTGGCTACACCTTC. Its translation is CASSMEGGGYTF.